This T cell receptor (beta chain) was obtained from a study of T cell repertoires in cytomegalovirus infection. Study context: Both a matching HLA type and CMV infection were indicated by public TCR beta signatures. Points from the study as a whole: Carriers of CMV and the relevant HLA type were discriminated by public TCR beta frequency. The response measured ex vivo was dominated by TCR beta clonotypes (HLA-C-restricted and CMV-specific).

As concerns this clonotype: Its cognate antigen is unknown.

One entry per CDR3 protein results from TCRdb running MiXCR on the reads. The data show about 450,000 distinct CDR3 sequences, roughly 31% seen once. Trimming took 4 bases from V and 6 from J, leaving 16 bases between them. This CDR3 has 15 amino acids. The germline V gene encodes CDR1 SGHNT and CDR2 YYREEE (reference sequence). The TCR sequence derives from a human donor in good health (CMV status not recorded). Some clones in this sample may be carry-over from other donors' samples. The chain carries TRBV5-4 and TRBJ1-4, with D maybe TRBD1 (6 bases). The sequenced material came from PBMCs. CDR3 region: CASSRAPGVHEKLFF. DNA for the CDR3: TGTGCCAGCAGCCGGGCGCCAGGGGTACATGAAAAACTGTTTTTT.